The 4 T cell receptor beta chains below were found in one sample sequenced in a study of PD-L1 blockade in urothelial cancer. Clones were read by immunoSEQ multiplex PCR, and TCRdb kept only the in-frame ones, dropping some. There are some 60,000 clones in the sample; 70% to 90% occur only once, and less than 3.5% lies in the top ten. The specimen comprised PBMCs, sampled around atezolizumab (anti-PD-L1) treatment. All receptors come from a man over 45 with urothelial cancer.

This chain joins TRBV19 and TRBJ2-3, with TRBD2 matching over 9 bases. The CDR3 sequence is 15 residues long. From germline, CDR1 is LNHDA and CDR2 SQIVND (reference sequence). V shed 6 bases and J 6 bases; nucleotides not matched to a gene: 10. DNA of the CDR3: TGTGCCAGTAGGTCGCCGGGACTAGCCGGGGATACGCAGTATTTT. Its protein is CASRSPGLAGDTQYF.

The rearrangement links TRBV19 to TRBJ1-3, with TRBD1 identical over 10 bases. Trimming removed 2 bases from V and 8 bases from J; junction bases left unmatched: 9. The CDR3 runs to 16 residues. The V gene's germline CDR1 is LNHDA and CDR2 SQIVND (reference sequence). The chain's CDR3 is CASSIRPGTGAYTIYF. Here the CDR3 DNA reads TGTGCCAGTAGTATACGCCCCGGGACAGGGGCTTACACCATATATTTT.

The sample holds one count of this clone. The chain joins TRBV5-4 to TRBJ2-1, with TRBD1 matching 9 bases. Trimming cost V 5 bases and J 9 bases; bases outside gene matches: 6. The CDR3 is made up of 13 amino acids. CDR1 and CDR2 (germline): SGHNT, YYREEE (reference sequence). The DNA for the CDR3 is TGTGCCAGCAGTAACACAGGGGGCACTGAGCAGTTCTTC. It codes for CASSNTGGTEQFF.

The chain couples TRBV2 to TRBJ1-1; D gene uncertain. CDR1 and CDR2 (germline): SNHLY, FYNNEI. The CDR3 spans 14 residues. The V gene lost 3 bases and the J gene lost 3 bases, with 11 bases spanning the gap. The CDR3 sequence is CASSDAGRYTEAFF. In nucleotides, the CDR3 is TGTGCCAGCAGTGATGCCGGGAGATACACTGAAGCTTTCTTT.